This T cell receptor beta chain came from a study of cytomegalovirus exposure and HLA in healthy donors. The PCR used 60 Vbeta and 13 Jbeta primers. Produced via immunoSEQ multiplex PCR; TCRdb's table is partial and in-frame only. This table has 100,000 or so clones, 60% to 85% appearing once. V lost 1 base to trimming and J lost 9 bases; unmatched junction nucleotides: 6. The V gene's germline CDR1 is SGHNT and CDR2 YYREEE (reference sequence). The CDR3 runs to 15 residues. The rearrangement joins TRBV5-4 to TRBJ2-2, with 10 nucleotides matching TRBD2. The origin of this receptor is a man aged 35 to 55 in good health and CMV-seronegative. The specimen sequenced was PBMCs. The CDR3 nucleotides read TGTGCCAGCAGCTTGCAGCGGGGGGGCCATAGGGAGCTGTTTTTT. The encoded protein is CASSLQRGGHRELFF.